These 21 T cell receptor beta chains share one sample of origin, sequenced in a study of T cells in narcolepsy. TCRdb's copy holds only in-frame clones and misses some; the assay was immunoSEQ multiplex PCR. This sample carries fewer than 40,000 clones, roughly nine tenths of them seen once, and the ten largest clones take 0.83%. Sequenced material: CD45RA- memory CD4+ T cells from PBMCs. These receptor sequences come from a human donor with narcolepsy.

The V and J genes are TRBV27 and TRBJ1-2; D uncertain. The CDR3 consists of 13 residues. Per the germline V gene, CDR1 is MNHEY and CDR2 is SMNVEV (reference sequence). Trimming cost V 2 bases and J 7 bases, with 11 bases left between them. The CDR3 sequence is CASSLRMGGGYTF. CDR3 sequence (DNA): TGTGCCAGCAGTTTAAGGATGGGCGGTGGCTACACCTTC.

The chain is built from TRBV4-1 and TRBJ1-2, with D maybe TRBD1 (5 bases). Between the trimmed V and J ends, which lost 1 base and 2 bases, there was a span of 14 bases. CDR1 and CDR2 from the germline V gene are MGHRA and YSYEKL. The CDR3 consists of 16 residues. The CDR3 nucleotides read TGCGCCAGCAGCCAAGTTGGGTCAGGGATGAACTATGGCTACACCTTC. Its translation: CASSQVGSGMNYGYTF.

The V call is TRBV2, the J call TRBJ2-3; D is undetermined. The germline V gene has CDR1 SNHLY and CDR2 FYNNEI. The CDR3 spans 16 residues. Trimming pared 7 bases from V and 7 bases from J, leaving 24 bases between. The CDR3 is CASNPNPSLTHNTQYF. CDR3 DNA sequence: TGTGCCAGCAACCCGAACCCCAGTCTCACCCATAATACGCAGTATTTT.

The chain carries TRBV7-9 and TRBJ2-7, with 14 bases lining up with TRBD2. Unmatched junction bases numbered 4, after V lost 5 bases and J lost 7 bases. This CDR3 is built from 14 residues. Germline assignment: CDR1 SEHNR and CDR2 FQNEAQ (reference sequence). The CDR3, as DNA: TGTGCCAGCAGCATGGGACTAGCGGGAGCGGAGCAGTACTTC. It encodes CASSMGLAGAEQYF. The entire variable domain, with the rest obtained from reference TRBV7-9 and TRBJ2-7, is as follows: DTGVSQNPRHKITKRGQNVTFRCDPISEHNRLYWYRQTLGQGPEFLTYFQNEAQLEKSRLLSDRFSAERPKGSFSTLEIQRTEQGDSAMYLCASSMGLAGAEQYFGPGTRLTVT.

The gene calls are TRBV5-1 and TRBJ2-7, with D perhaps TRBD2 (6 bases). In germline, CDR1 is SGHRS, CDR2 YFSETQ. Trimming pared 0 bases from V and 4 bases from J, leaving 14 bases between. The CDR3 sequence is 15 residues long. This chain's CDR3 is CASSLGGAGLYEQYF. The CDR3 DNA follows: TGCGCCAGCAGCTTGGGCGGGGCAGGGCTATACGAGCAGTACTTC.

This chain joins TRBV6-1 and TRBJ2-6; no definite D call. The CDR3 spans 14 residues. Trimming cost V 7 bases and J 1 base, with 8 bases left between them. In germline, CDR1 is MNHNS, CDR2 SASEGT. The CDR3 loop reads CASTRRSGANVLTF. In nucleotides, the CDR3 is TGTGCCAGCACGAGACGGTCTGGGGCCAACGTCCTGACTTTC.

V and J are TRBV7-3 and TRBJ2-2; either TRBD1 or TRBD2 may supply D (5 bases each). Trimming took off 4 bases at V and 6 bases at J, with 9 bases between the two ends. The CDR3 covers 13 residues. Germline V lookup: CDR1 SGHTA, CDR2 FQGTGA. The DNA for the CDR3 is TGTGCCAGCAGCTCAGGGCGGGCCGGGGAGCTGTTTTTT. This gives the protein CASSSGRAGELFF.

This sequence joins TRBV28 and TRBJ1-2, with no clear D. This CDR3 comprises 10 residues. Trimming shortened V by 6 bases and J by 6 bases, and 5 bases separated the two germline ends. Germline CDR1 and CDR2: MDHEN and SYDVKM. CDR3 in amino acids: CASRPHGYTF. The CDR3 nucleotides read TGTGCCAGCAGGCCTCATGGCTACACCTTC.

J is TRBJ1-1 and V is TRBV30, with 9 bases matching TRBD1. The J segment lost 9 bases and the V segment lost 5 bases, leaving 4 bases of the junction unmatched. This CDR3 is 11 amino acids long. Per germline, CDR1 GTSNPN and CDR2 SVGIG (reference sequence). The CDR3 loop is CAWDGTGKAFF. The CDR3 region has the DNA TGTGCCTGGGACGGGACAGGGAAAGCTTTCTTT.

The chain has TRBV4-2 and TRBJ1-2; D unclear. The CDR3 is 15 amino acids. Germline V gene sequence: CDR1 LGHNA, CDR2 YNFKEQ. V lost 0 bases and J lost 8, with 16 bases in between. In DNA form, the CDR3 reads TGTGCCAGCAGCCAAGATCAAGGAGGGAGAATGGGCTACACCTTC. Its protein is CASSQDQGGRMGYTF.

The chain has TRBV9 and TRBJ2-5, with D unresolved. The V gene's germline CDR1 is SGDLS and CDR2 YYNGEE. The CDR3 consists of 13 residues. V was cut by 1 base and J by 3 bases, with 7 bases left in between. The CDR3 nucleotides are TGTGCCAGCAGCGTATCCTCGAAAGAGACCCAGTACTTC. It is translated as CASSVSSKETQYF.

The chain recombines TRBV18 with TRBJ2-2; D is unresolved. The CDR3 loop spans 15 amino acids. Trimming removed 1 base at V and 5 bases at J, with 11 bases between. Per the germline V gene, CDR1 is KGHSH and CDR2 is LQKENI. Here the CDR3 reads CASSPQTLGTGELFF. The CDR3 nucleotides are TGTGCCAGCTCACCACAAACCCTTGGAACCGGGGAGCTGTTTTTT.

The rearrangement uses TRBV4-3 and TRBJ2-1, with D perhaps TRBD2 (5 bases). Germline lookup yields CDR1 LGHNA and CDR2 YSLEER. With 1 base removed from V and 4 bases from J, the gap between germline ends came to 14 bases. This CDR3 contains 16 residues. The CDR3 sequence: CASSQGGGRRYNEQFF. The CDR3 nucleotides are TGCGCCAGCAGCCAAGGTGGTGGGAGAAGGTACAATGAGCAGTTCTTC.

As for this clone: This CDR3 is also generated by other DNA sequences in the sample. V is TRBV9 and J is TRBJ2-7; 9 positions match TRBD2. The germline V gene has CDR1 SGDLS and CDR2 YYNGEE. V lost 0 bases, J lost 5 bases, and 3 bases stayed unmatched. CDR3 length: 14 residues. The CDR3 loop is CASSVGLAGHEQYF. Written as DNA, the CDR3 is TGTGCCAGCAGCGTAGGGCTAGCGGGGCACGAGCAGTACTTC.

CDR3 sequence (DNA): TGTGCCAGCGGGGGGGACCCCAATCAGCCCCAGCATTTT. It codes for CASGGDPNQPQHF. This sequence joins TRBV2 and TRBJ1-5, with a tentative D call TRBD1 (5 bases). The V end lost 8 bases, the J end lost 3 bases, and 11 bases lay between the germline ends. In germline, CDR1 is SNHLY, CDR2 FYNNEI. The CDR3 runs to 13 residues.

This chain connects TRBV28 to TRBJ1-3; 7 nucleotides agree with TRBD1. The CDR3 has 17 amino acids. Germline lookup yields CDR1 MDHEN and CDR2 SYDVKM. With 5 bases clipped from V and 2 bases from J, the junction kept 12 bases outside the gene matches. The CDR3 loop reads CASSPQTGLITGNTIYF. CDR3 nucleotide sequence: TGTGCCAGCAGTCCCCAGACAGGGCTAATTACTGGAAACACCATATATTTT.

The genes are TRBV18 and TRBJ2-5; 10 bases are a match to TRBD1. The V gene's germline CDR1 is KGHSH and CDR2 LQKENI. CDR3 length: 16 amino acids. V gave up 0 bases and J gave up 3 bases; unmatched junction bases: 4. Here the CDR3 DNA reads TGTGCCAGCTCACCACCGACGACAGGGGGCGAAGAGACCCAGTACTTC. The encoded protein is CASSPPTTGGEETQYF.

The gene calls are TRBV30 and TRBJ2-5; D remains unclear. The V end lost 2 bases, the J end lost 5 bases, and 9 bases lay between the germline ends. The CDR3 is 12 residues long. Per the germline V gene, CDR1 is GTSNPN and CDR2 is SVGIG (reference sequence). CDR3 nucleotide sequence: TGTGCCTGGAGTACGGATGGGGAGACCCAGTACTTC. It encodes CAWSTDGETQYF.

CDR3 sequence reads: CASSLEPGRDTNYGYTF. The CDR3 DNA reads as TGTGCCAGCAGCTTAGAGCCTGGCAGGGATACTAACTATGGCTACACCTTC. This chain links TRBV7-2 with TRBJ1-2, with D tentatively TRBD1 (5 bases). V was clipped by 1 base and J by 0 bases, with 15 bases between them. CDR1 and CDR2 from the germline V gene are SGHTA and FQGNSA. The CDR3 has 17 residues. The whole variable domain, filled in from reference TRBV7-2 and TRBJ1-2, reads GAGVSQSPSNKVTEKGKDVELRCDPISGHTALYWYRQSLGQGLEFLIYFQGNSAPDKSGLPSDRFSAERTGGSVSTLTIQRTQQEDSAVYLCASSLEPGRDTNYGYTFGSGTRLTVV.

V is TRBV19 and J is TRBJ1-1; D is ambiguous. This CDR3 has 15 residues. From germline, CDR1 is LNHDA and CDR2 SQIVND (reference sequence). Deletions cut 3 bases from V and 1 base from J, with 12 bases between. This CDR3 is CASSIPGPSNTEAFF. Here the CDR3 DNA reads TGTGCCAGTAGTATCCCCGGGCCTTCGAACACTGAAGCTTTCTTT.

V and J are TRBV13 and TRBJ2-2, with TRBD1 as a possible D gene (6 bases). Germline CDR1 and CDR2: PRHDT and FYEKMQ (reference sequence). V gave up 4 bases and J gave up 7 bases, with 10 bases separating them. CDR3 length: 13 residues. The DNA for the CDR3 is TGTGCCAGCAGCTGGACAGCCCGCGGGGAGCTGTTTTTT. It yields the protein CASSWTARGELFF. The full variable domain, completed using reference TRBV13 and TRBJ2-2, is AAGVIQSPRHLIKEKRETATLKCYPIPRHDTVYWYQQGPGQDPQFLISFYEKMQSDKGSIPDRFSAQQFSDYHSELNMSSLELGDSALYFCASSWTARGELFFGEGSRLTVL.